This T cell receptor beta chain was observed in a study of blood T cell repertoires in COVID-19. Germline V gene sequence: CDR1 MNHEY, CDR2 SVGAGI. The ends were cut back, 6 bases at V and 8 bases at J, with 17 bases in the middle. CDR3 length: 15 amino acids. Repertoires were generated with immunoSEQ multiplex PCR, while TCRdb's copy carries only in-frame clones and drops some. The table includes some 190,000 clones, roughly 85% detected once. The V gene is TRBV6-5, the J gene TRBJ1-6; no reliable D call. The receptor comes from a human donor with active or convalescent COVID-19. The donor label of this sample is uncertain. Sequences were obtained from peripheral blood. This CDR3 reads CASRLGGLIDSPLHF. The DNA for the CDR3 is TGTGCCAGCAGGTTGGGAGGGTTGATTGATTCACCCCTCCACTTT.